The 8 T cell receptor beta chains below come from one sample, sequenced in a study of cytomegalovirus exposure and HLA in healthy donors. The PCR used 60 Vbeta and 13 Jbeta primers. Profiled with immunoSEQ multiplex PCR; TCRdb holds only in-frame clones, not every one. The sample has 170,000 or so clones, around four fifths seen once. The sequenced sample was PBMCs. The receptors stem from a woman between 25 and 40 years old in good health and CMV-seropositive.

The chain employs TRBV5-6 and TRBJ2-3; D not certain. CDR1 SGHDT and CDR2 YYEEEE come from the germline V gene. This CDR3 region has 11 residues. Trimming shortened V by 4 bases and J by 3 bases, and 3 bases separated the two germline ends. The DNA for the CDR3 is TGTGCCAGCAGCGCGACAGATACGCAGTATTTT. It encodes CASSATDTQYF.

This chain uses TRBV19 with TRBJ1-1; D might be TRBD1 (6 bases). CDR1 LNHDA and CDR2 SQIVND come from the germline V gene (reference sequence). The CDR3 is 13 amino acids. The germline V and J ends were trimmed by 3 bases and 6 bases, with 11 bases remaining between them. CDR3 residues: CASSIPGGAEAFF. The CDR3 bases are TGTGCCAGTAGTATCCCGGGGGGCGCTGAAGCTTTCTTT.

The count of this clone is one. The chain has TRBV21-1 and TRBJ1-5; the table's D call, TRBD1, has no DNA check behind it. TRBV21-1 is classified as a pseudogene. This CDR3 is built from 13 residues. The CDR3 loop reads CASASGKEQPQHF. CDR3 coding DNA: TGTGCCAGTGCTTCAGGGAAGGAACAGCCCCAGCATTTT.

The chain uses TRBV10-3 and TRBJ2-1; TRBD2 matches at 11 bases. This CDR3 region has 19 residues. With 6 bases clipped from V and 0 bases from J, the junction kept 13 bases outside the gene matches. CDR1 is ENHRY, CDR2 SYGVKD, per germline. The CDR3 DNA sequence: TGTGCCATCAGCCTGTCGGGACTAGCGGCCAAGAGCTCCTACAATGAGCAGTTCTTC. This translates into CAISLSGLAAKSSYNEQFF.

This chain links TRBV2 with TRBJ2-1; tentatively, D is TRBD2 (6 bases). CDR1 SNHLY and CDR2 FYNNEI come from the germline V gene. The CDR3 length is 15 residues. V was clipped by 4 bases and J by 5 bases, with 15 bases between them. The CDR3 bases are TGTGCCAGCAGTGCCCGTAGCGGCCTCGACAATGAGCAGTTCTTC. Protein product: CASSARSGLDNEQFF.

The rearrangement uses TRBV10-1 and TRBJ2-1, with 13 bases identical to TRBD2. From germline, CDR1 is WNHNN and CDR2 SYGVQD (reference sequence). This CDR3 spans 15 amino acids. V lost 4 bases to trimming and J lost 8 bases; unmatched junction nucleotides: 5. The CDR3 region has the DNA TGCGCCAGCAGTGCCGGACTAGCGGGAGATTATGAGCAGTTCTTC. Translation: CASSAGLAGDYEQFF.

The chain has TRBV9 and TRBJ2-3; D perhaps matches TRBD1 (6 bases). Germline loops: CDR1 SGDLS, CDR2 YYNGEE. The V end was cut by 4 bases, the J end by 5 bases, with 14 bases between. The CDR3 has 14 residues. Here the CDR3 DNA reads TGTGCCAGCAGCTATCAGGGGTGGGAAGATACGCAGTATTTT. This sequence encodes CASSYQGWEDTQYF.

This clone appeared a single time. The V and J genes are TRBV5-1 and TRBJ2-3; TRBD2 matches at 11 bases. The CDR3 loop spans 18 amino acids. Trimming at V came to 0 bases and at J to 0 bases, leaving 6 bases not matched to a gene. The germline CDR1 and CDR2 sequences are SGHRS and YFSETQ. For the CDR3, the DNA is TGCGCCAGCAGCTTGGGACTAGCGGGGTTCGCTAGCACAGATACGCAGTATTTT. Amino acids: CASSLGLAGFASTDTQYF.